This T cell receptor beta chain is drawn from a study of blood T cell repertoires in COVID-19. Study overall: PBMCs, B-cell-depleted T cells, or T cells were the source of the cDNA or gDNA that made up the material.

As processed by the authors: For nucleated cells, counts were estimated from reference gene primer amplification. Using immunoSEQ multiplex PCR, the repertoire was profiled, and TCRdb retains in-frame clones only, with some absent. The V and J calls and clone size were taken over from that table, and D and trimming were inferred from the DNA. The repertoire consists of a few hundred thousand clones, with 65% to 85% occurring once and the leading ten covering approximately 14%. Unmatched junction bases numbered 11, after V lost 5 bases and J lost 6 bases. The CDR3 runs to 15 residues. The germline V gene has CDR1 SQVTM and CDR2 ANQGSEA.

The receptor comes from a person aged 70 to 80 with COVID-19, enrolled during active disease. The sample comprised peripheral blood. The chain is built from TRBV29-1 and TRBJ2-1; 9 bases are a match to TRBD2. CDR3 region: CSVCGPSGVCNEQFF. In nucleotides, the CDR3 is TGCAGCGTTTGTGGTCCTAGCGGGGTTTGCAATGAGCAGTTCTTC.